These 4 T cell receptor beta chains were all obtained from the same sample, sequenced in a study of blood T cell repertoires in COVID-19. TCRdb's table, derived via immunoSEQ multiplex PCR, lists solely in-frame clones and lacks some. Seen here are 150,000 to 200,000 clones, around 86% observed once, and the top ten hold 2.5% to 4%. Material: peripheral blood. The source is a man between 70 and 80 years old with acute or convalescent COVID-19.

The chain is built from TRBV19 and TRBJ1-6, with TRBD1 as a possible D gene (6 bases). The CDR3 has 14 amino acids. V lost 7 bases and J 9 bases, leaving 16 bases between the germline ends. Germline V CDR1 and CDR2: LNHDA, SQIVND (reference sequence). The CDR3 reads CASTLQGVGSPLHF. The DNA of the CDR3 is TGTGCCAGTACTTTACAGGGAGTGGGTTCACCCCTCCACTTT.

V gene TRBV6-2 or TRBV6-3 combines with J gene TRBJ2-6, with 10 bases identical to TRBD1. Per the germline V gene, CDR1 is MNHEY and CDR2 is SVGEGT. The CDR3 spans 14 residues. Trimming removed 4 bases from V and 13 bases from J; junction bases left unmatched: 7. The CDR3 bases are TGTGCCAGCAGTTTGACAGGGGGCGCAAAAGTCCTGACTTTC. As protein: CASSLTGGAKVLTF.

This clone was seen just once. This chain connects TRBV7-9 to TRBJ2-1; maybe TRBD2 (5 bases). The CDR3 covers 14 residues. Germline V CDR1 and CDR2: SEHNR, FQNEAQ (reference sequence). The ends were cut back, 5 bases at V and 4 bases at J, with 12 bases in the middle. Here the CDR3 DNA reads TGTGCCAGCAGCCCGGCTAGCAGATACAATGAGCAGTTCTTC. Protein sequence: CASSPASRYNEQFF. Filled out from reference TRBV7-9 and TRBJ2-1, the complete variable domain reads DTGVSQNPRHKITKRGQNVTFRCDPISEHNRLYWYRQTLGQGPEFLTYFQNEAQLEKSRLLSDRFSAERPKGSFSTLEIQRTEQGDSAMYLCASSPASRYNEQFFGPGTRLTVL.

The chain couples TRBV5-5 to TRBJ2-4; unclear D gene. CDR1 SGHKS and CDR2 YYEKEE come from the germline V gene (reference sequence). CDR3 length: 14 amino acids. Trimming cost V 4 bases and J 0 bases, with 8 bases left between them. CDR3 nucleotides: TGTGCCAGCAGCCTAGGATTAGCCAAAAACATTCAGTACTTC. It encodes CASSLGLAKNIQYF. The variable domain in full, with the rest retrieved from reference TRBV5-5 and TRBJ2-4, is DAGVTQSPTHLIKTRGQQVTLRCSPISGHKSVSWYQQVLGQGPQFIFQYYEKEERGRGNFPDRFSARQFPNYSSELNVNALLLGDSALYLCASSLGLAKNIQYFGAGTRLSVL.